Listed here is a single TCR beta chain. This entry belongs to a study of shared clonotypes between healthy human individuals. The table came from immunoSEQ multiplex PCR; TCRdb's copy has only in-frame clones and leaves some out. The table has over 850,000 clones, about 80% seen once. Donors comprised only Caucasian adults living in Nashville, Tennessee. Both subsets, CD45RA+ naive and CD45RA-negative memory, were split from the CD4+ cells. V trimming: 3 bases; J trimming: 1 base; junction bases outside the gene matches: 6. This CDR3 is 17 amino acids long. From germline, CDR1 is GTSNPN and CDR2 SVGIG (reference sequence).

The rearrangement uses TRBV30 and TRBJ2-1, with 13 nucleotides matching TRBD2. This sequence originates from a man between 18 and 35 years old in good health. Some clones in this sample may be carry-over from other donors' samples. Input material: memory CD4+ T cells from PBMCs. As for subset: CD45RA-negative fraction. CDR3: CAWRGLAGVVSYNEQFF. The CDR3 DNA reads as TGTGCCTGGAGAGGACTAGCGGGAGTGGTATCCTACAATGAGCAGTTCTTC.